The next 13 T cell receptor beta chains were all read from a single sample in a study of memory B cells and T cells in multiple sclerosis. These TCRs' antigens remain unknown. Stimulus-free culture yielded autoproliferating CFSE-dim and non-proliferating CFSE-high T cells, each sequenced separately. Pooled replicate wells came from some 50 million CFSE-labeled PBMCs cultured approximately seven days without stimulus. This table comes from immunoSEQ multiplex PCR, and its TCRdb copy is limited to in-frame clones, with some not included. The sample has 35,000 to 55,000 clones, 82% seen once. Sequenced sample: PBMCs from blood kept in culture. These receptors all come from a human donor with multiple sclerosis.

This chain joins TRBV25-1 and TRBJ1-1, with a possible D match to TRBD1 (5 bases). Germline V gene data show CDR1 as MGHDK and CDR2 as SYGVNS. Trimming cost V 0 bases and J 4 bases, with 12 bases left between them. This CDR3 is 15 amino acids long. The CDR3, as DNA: TGTGCCAGCAGTGAATATGGTAGGGGCGTCACTGAAGCTTTCTTT. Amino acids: CASSEYGRGVTEAFF.

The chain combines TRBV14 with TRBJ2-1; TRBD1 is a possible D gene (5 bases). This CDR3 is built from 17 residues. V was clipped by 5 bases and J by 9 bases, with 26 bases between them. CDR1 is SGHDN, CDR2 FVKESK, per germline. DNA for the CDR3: TGTGCCAGCAGCGGGGCTAACGCTAGGGTCACGTCCGGTGAGCAGTTCTTC. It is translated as CASSGANARVTSGEQFF. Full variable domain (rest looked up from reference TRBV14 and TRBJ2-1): EAGVTQFPSHSVIEKGQTVTLRCDPISGHDNLYWYRRVMGKEIKFLLHFVKESKQDESGMPNNRFLAERTGGTYSTLKVQPAELEDSGVYFCASSGANARVTSGEQFFGPGTRLTVL.

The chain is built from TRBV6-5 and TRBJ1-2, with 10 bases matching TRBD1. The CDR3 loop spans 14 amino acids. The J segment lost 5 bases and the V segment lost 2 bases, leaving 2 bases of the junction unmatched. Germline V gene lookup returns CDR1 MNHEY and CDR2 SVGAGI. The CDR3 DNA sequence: TGTGCCAGCAGTTACGGGGACAGGGGATATGGCTACACCTTC. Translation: CASSYGDRGYGYTF.

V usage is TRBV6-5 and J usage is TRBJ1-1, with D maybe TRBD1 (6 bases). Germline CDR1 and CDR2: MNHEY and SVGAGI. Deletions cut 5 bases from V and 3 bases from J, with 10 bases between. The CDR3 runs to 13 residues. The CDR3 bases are TGTGCCAGCAGTACACAGGGTGACACTGAAGCTTTCTTT. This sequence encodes CASSTQGDTEAFF.

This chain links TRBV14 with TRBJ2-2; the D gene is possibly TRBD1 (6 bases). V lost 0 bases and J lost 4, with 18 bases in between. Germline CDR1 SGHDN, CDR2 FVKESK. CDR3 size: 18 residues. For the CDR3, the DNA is TGTGCCAGCAGCCAAGAATGGGGGCCCTACCCGGGCACCGGGGAGCTGTTTTTT. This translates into CASSQEWGPYPGTGELFF.

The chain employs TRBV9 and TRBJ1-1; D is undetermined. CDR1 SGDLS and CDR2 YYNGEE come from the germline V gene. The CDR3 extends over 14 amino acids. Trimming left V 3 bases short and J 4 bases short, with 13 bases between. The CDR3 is CASSAGRAGTEAFF. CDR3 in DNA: TGTGCCAGCAGCGCCGGACGGGCGGGCACTGAAGCTTTCTTT.

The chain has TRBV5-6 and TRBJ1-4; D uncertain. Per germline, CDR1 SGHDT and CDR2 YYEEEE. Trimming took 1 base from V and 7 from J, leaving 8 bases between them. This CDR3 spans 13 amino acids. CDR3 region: CASSLLVGEKLFF. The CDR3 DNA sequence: TGTGCCAGCAGCTTGTTAGTGGGTGAAAAACTGTTTTTT.

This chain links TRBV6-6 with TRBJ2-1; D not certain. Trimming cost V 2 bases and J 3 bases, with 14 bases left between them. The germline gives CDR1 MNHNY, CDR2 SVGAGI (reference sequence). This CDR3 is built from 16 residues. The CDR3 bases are TGTGCCAGCAGTTACGGCCCATCAAGAAACTACAATGAGCAGTTCTTC. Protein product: CASSYGPSRNYNEQFF.

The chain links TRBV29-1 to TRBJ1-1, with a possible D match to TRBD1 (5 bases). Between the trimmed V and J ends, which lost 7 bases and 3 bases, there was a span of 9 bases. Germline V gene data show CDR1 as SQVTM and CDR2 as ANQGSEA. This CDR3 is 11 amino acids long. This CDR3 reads CSGEGDTEAFF. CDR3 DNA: TGCAGCGGGGAAGGGGACACTGAAGCTTTCTTT.

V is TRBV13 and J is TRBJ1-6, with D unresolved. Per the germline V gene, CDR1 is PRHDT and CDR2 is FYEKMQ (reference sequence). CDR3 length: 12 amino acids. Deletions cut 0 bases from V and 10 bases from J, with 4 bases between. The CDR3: CASSLGGSPLHF. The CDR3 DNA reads TGTGCCAGCAGCTTAGGGGGATCACCCCTCCACTTT.

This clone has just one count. The DNA of the CDR3 is TGTGCCAGCAGTTTATCACTAGCCTCGCCGTGGAATGAGCAGTTCTTC. This encodes CASSLSLASPWNEQFF. The rearrangement joins TRBV27 to TRBJ2-1, with D perhaps TRBD2 (6 bases). Trimming pared 0 bases from V and 7 bases from J, leaving 16 bases between. Germline CDR1 reads MNHEY; CDR2 reads SMNVEV (reference sequence). This CDR3 has 16 amino acids.

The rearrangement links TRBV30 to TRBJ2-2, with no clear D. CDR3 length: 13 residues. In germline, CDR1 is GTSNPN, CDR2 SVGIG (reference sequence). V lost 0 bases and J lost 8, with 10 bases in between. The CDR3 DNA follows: TGTGCCTGGAGTGTTAGGGATGGGGGGGAGCTGTTTTTT. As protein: CAWSVRDGGELFF.

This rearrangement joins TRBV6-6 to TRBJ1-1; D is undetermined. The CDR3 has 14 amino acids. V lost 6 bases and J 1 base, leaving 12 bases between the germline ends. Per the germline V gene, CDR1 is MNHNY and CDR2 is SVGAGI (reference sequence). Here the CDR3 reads CASSPTKGNTEAFF. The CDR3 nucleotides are TGTGCCAGCAGCCCAACGAAGGGGAACACTGAAGCTTTCTTT.